A single sample gave rise to the 21 T cell receptor beta chains below, sequenced in a study of a mutant IDH1 vaccine in newly diagnosed glioma. The method was immunoSEQ multiplex PCR; TCRdb's version includes in-frame clones alone and lacks a portion of them. The table records around 30,000 clones, about 82% of them present only once. Time point denoted: week 35, safety follow-up. What each vaccine dose contained was 300 ug of mutant IDH1 20-mer peptide, accompanied by topical imiquimod. Which antigens these TCRs recognize remains unknown. Sequences were derived from PBMCs, sampled from a glioma patient whose treatment included an IDH1 peptide vaccine. All receptors come from a man in his forties or fifties with glioma. Some clones in this sample may be carry-over from other donors' samples.

V and J are TRBV7-8 and TRBJ1-2; D possibly corresponds to TRBD1 (5 bases). Per the germline V gene, CDR1 is SGHVS and CDR2 is FQNEAQ. The CDR3 runs to 15 residues. Trimming pared 5 bases from V and 0 bases from J, leaving 13 bases between. The CDR3 DNA reads as TGTGCCAGCAGCACCCACAGGTTAGCTAACTATGGCTACACCTTC. Its protein product is CASSTHRLANYGYTF.

This chain joins TRBV5-1 and TRBJ1-6; no clear D gene. Between the trimmed V and J ends, which lost 1 base and 9 bases, there was a span of 11 bases. The germline CDR1 and CDR2 sequences are SGHRS and YFSETQ. The CDR3 covers 14 residues. The CDR3 loop is CASSLKGEVSPLHF. The CDR3 nucleotides are TGCGCCAGCAGCTTGAAGGGAGAGGTTTCACCCCTCCACTTT. The full variable domain, in which reference TRBV5-1 and TRBJ1-6 provide the parts outside the CDR3, is KAGVTQTPRYLIKTRGQQVTLSCSPISGHRSVSWYQQTPGQGLQFLFEYFSETQRNKGNFPGRFSGRQFSNSRSEMNVSTLELGDSALYLCASSLKGEVSPLHFGNGTRLTVT.

This clone was detected a few times. This rearrangement joins TRBV2 to TRBJ2-7; D not certain. With 4 bases removed from V and 1 base from J, the gap between germline ends came to 8 bases. Per the germline V gene, CDR1 is SNHLY and CDR2 is FYNNEI. The CDR3 runs to 13 residues. CDR3: CASSGVFSYEQYF. Here the CDR3 DNA reads TGTGCCAGCAGTGGAGTTTTTTCCTACGAGCAGTACTTC.

V gene TRBV5-4 combines with J gene TRBJ1-1, with D possibly TRBD1 on 5 matching bases. CDR1 SGHNT and CDR2 YYREEE come from the germline V gene (reference sequence). This CDR3 comprises 17 residues. Trimming shortened V by 1 base and J by 1 base, and 17 bases separated the two germline ends. CDR3: CASSLKQGGNRNTEAFF. CDR3 nucleotide sequence: TGTGCCAGCAGCTTGAAGCAGGGTGGGAACAGGAACACTGAAGCTTTCTTT.

This clone was seen more than once but under ten times. CDR3 sequence: CASSPSGANYNEQFF. The CDR3 DNA sequence: TGTGCCAGCAGCCCGAGCGGGGCCAACTACAATGAGCAGTTCTTC. V is TRBV2 and J is TRBJ2-1; 7 bases are shared with TRBD2. The length of the CDR3 is 15 residues. V shed 6 bases and J 3 bases; nucleotides not matched to a gene: 8. Per germline, CDR1 SNHLY and CDR2 FYNNEI.

This clone has only a few counts. Here the CDR3 reads CASSAGRLATSYNEQFF. CDR3 sequence (DNA): TGTGCCAGCAGTGCCGGCCGACTAGCTACCTCCTACAATGAGCAGTTCTTC. The genes are TRBV27 and TRBJ2-1, with TRBD2 matching 7 bases. The J segment lost 0 bases and the V segment lost 5 bases, leaving 10 bases of the junction unmatched. The CDR3 is made up of 17 amino acids. Germline values: CDR1 MNHEY, CDR2 SMNVEV (reference sequence).

V is TRBV30 and J is TRBJ2-3; 8 nucleotides agree with TRBD2. From germline, CDR1 is GTSNPN and CDR2 SVGIG (reference sequence). J was trimmed by 12 bases and V by 0 bases; bases with no gene match: 5. The CDR3 totals 12 residues. The chain's CDR3 is CAWSVPGGRQYF. CDR3 coding DNA: TGTGCCTGGAGTGTACCGGGGGGGCGCCAGTATTTT.

The chain links TRBV5-1 to TRBJ1-1, with no clear D. The CDR3 length is 13 residues. From germline, CDR1 is SGHRS and CDR2 YFSETQ. Trimming left V 4 bases short and J 1 base short, with 8 bases between. For the CDR3, the DNA is TGCGCCAGCAGCGTCATGACGAACACTGAAGCTTTCTTT. Translation gives CASSVMTNTEAFF.

V usage is TRBV5-1 and J usage is TRBJ2-5, with TRBD2 matching 8 bases. V lost 6 bases to trimming and J lost 5 bases; unmatched junction nucleotides: 9. This CDR3 spans 14 amino acids. Germline V lookup: CDR1 SGHRS, CDR2 YFSETQ. CDR3 region: CASIAYGGGETQYF. CDR3 bases: TGCGCCAGCATAGCTTATGGCGGGGGGGAGACCCAGTACTTC. Filled out from reference TRBV5-1 and TRBJ2-5, the complete variable domain reads KAGVTQTPRYLIKTRGQQVTLSCSPISGHRSVSWYQQTPGQGLQFLFEYFSETQRNKGNFPGRFSGRQFSNSRSEMNVSTLELGDSALYLCASIAYGGGETQYFGPGTRLLVL.

This clone is termed medium-sized. This chain uses TRBV10-1 with TRBJ1-5; possibly TRBD1 for D (5 bases). The CDR3 extends over 16 amino acids. Germline CDR1 and CDR2: WNHNN and SYGVQD (reference sequence). With 0 bases removed from V and 5 bases from J, the gap between germline ends came to 14 bases. The DNA for the CDR3 is TGCGCCAGCAGTGAGTCTTGGGGGAAGAGTGATCAGCCCCAGCATTTT. Translating it yields CASSESWGKSDQPQHF.

The sample holds one count of this clone. This rearrangement joins TRBV5-1 to TRBJ2-7, with a tentative D call TRBD1 (6 bases). Germline V gene lookup returns CDR1 SGHRS and CDR2 YFSETQ. This CDR3 spans 14 amino acids. The V gene lost 0 bases and the J gene lost 2 bases, with 9 bases spanning the gap. The DNA of the CDR3 is TGCGCCAGCAGCTTGGAGGGACAAGCCTACGAGCAGTACTTC. Translated: CASSLEGQAYEQYF.

This chain uses TRBV18 with TRBJ2-7; D is perhaps TRBD1 (6 bases). From germline, CDR1 is KGHSH and CDR2 LQKENI. V was clipped by 6 bases and J by 0 bases, with 12 bases between them. This CDR3 region has 14 residues. In DNA, the CDR3 is TGTGCCAGCTCTGAGACGACAGGCTCCTACGAGCAGTACTTC. It codes for CASSETTGSYEQYF. Filled out from reference TRBV18 and TRBJ2-7, the complete variable domain reads NAGVMQNPRHLVRRRGQEARLRCSPMKGHSHVYWYRQLPEEGLKFMVYLQKENIIDESGMPKERFSAEFPKEGPSILRIQQVVRGDSAAYFCASSETTGSYEQYFGPGTRLTVT.

The rearrangement links TRBV10-3 to TRBJ1-6; D is possibly TRBD1 (5 bases). CDR3 size: 14 residues. Germline V gene lookup returns CDR1 ENHRY and CDR2 SYGVKD. The V gene lost 0 bases and the J gene lost 10 bases, with 10 bases spanning the gap. CDR3 in DNA: TGTGCCATCAGTGAGTCAGGGACGGGATCACCCCTCCACTTT. Amino acids: CAISESGTGSPLHF.

A few counts support this clone. The chain employs TRBV6-1 and TRBJ1-5, with D unresolved. Germline V gene lookup returns CDR1 MNHNS and CDR2 SASEGT. V dropped 4 bases and J dropped 7 bases, with 11 bases sitting between them. This CDR3 comprises 13 residues. CDR3 nucleotide sequence: TGTGCCAGCAGTGGGCGGGGAGAACAGCCCCAGCATTTT. Its translation: CASSGRGEQPQHF.

This clone is a singleton in its sample. This CDR3 is CASSVAGGIEQFF. The CDR3 DNA is TGTGCCAGCAGCGTAGCGGGGGGGATTGAGCAGTTCTTC. The chain couples TRBV2 to TRBJ2-1; 11 bases line up with TRBD2. J was trimmed by 9 bases and V by 6 bases; bases with no gene match: 4. CDR1 is SNHLY, CDR2 FYNNEI, per germline. This CDR3 comprises 13 residues.

The chain carries TRBV2 and TRBJ2-7; 12 positions agree with TRBD1. The CDR3 consists of 14 residues. The germline gives CDR1 SNHLY, CDR2 FYNNEI. Trimming took 5 bases from V and 4 from J; bases not matched to a gene: 3. The DNA of the CDR3 is TGTGCCAGCAGTAAGGGACAGGGGGCATACGAGCAGTACTTC. It is translated as CASSKGQGAYEQYF.

The V and J genes are TRBV18 and TRBJ2-7, with 9 bases aligning to TRBD1. Per germline, CDR1 KGHSH and CDR2 LQKENI. This CDR3 is built from 12 residues. With 5 bases clipped from V and 9 bases from J, the junction kept 5 bases outside the gene matches. CDR3 DNA sequence: TGTGCCAGCTCAGTACCGGGACAGGGGCAGTACTTC. Protein sequence: CASSVPGQGQYF.

The V call is TRBV10-1, the J call TRBJ2-7; D ambiguous. The V gene's germline CDR1 is WNHNN and CDR2 SYGVQD (reference sequence). The CDR3 loop spans 17 amino acids. Trimming removed 1 base at V and 1 base at J, with 17 bases between. The CDR3 DNA reads TGCGCCAGCAGTGAGTTTTATAGGACGAGGCGTTCCTACGAGCAGTACTTC. Amino acids: CASSEFYRTRRSYEQYF.

The J gene is TRBJ1-5, the V gene TRBV7-9; TRBD1 might be the D (5 bases). The CDR3 has 14 residues. Germline CDR1 and CDR2: SEHNR and FQNEAQ (reference sequence). Trimming pared 5 bases from V and 5 bases from J, leaving 13 bases between. CDR3 sequence: CASSQGGAHQPQHF. The CDR3 nucleotides read TGTGCCAGCAGCCAGGGAGGGGCCCATCAGCCCCAGCATTTT.

J is TRBJ1-4 and V is TRBV30; D is unresolved. Germline V gene lookup returns CDR1 GTSNPN and CDR2 SVGIG (reference sequence). Trimming left V 1 base short and J 6 bases short, with 12 bases between. The CDR3 is 14 amino acids. The CDR3 nucleotides read TGTGCCTGGAGTGACGGGTCTGCGGATGAAAAACTGTTTTTT. As protein: CAWSDGSADEKLFF. The entire variable domain, with the rest obtained from reference TRBV30 and TRBJ1-4, is as follows: SQTIHQWPATLVQPVGSPLSLECTVEGTSNPNLYWYRQAAGRGLQLLFYSVGIGQISSEVPQNLSASRPQDRQFILSSKKLLLSDSGFYLCAWSDGSADEKLFFGSGTQLSVL.

This chain uses TRBV6-5 with TRBJ1-2; D call uncertain. This CDR3 region has 11 residues. V was shortened by 2 bases and J by 6 bases, with 4 bases between the two germline ends. Germline lookup yields CDR1 MNHEY and CDR2 SVGAGI. This chain's CDR3 is CASSYGDGYTF. In DNA form, the CDR3 reads TGTGCCAGCAGTTACGGGGATGGCTACACCTTC.